The clone carrying this TCR beta chain was detected only once. The antigen remains unidentified. Healthy donors were controls matched for age and sex. The data stem from a study of CD8 T cells in Susac syndrome. Random hexamers were used to reverse transcribe roughly 0.5 to 1 ug of RNA. Across 54 Vbeta and 13 Jbeta, immunoSEQ multiplex PCR amplified TCR beta CDR3. TCRdb re-derived calls from the immunoSEQ multiplex PCR reads in MiXCR, one entry per CDR3 protein. The repertoire includes fewer than 200,000 distinct CDR3 sequences, approximately 95% of them detected once, and approximately 0.098% sits in the top ten. Germline assignment: CDR1 SGHDT and CDR2 YYEEEE. The CDR3 consists of 16 residues. The ends lost 2 bases at V and 1 base at J; junction bases unmatched: 4. Study results and caveats: By the study's own acknowledgment, its TCR sequencing and HLA analysis included relatively few individuals.

The chain joins TRBV5-6 to TRBJ2-3, with 10 bases aligning to TRBD1. The sample was CD4+ T cells from PBMCs. This sequence originates from a human donor in good health. CDR3 DNA sequence: TGTGCCAGCAGCTTTTCGACAGGGGGCGGCACAGATACGCAGTATTTT. Residues: CASSFSTGGGTDTQYF.